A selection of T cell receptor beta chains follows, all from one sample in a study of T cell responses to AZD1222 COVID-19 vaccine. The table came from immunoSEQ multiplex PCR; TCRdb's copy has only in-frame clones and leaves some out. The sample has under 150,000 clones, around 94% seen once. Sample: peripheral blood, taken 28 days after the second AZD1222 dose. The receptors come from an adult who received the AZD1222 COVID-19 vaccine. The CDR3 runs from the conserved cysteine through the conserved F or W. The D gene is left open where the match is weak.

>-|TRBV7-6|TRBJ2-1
TGTGCCAGCAGCTTAGTATACGGCGATGAGCAGTTCTTC
CASSLVYGDEQFF
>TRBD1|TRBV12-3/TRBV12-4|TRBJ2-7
TGTGCCAGCAGTTGGACAGGGACGCGCGAGCAGTACTTC
CASSWTGTREQYF
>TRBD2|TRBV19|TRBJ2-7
TGTGCCAGTAGTTTCCAAGGGGCAGCGGGAAGAACCTACGAGCAGTACTTC
CASSFQGAAGRTYEQYF
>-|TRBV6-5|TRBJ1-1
TGTGCCAGCAGCCGCCCTAACACTGAAGCTTTCTTT
CASSRPNTEAFF
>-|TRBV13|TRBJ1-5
TGTGCCAGCAGCGCCCGGGTGCAGGATAATCAGCCCCAGCATTTT
CASSARVQDNQPQHF
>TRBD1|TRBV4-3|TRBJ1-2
TGCGCCAGCAGCCAAGTCGGGACAGCTTATGGCTACACCTTC
CASSQVGTAYGYTF
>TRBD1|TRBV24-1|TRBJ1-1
TGTGCCACCAGTGATTCGCCCAGGGGGAGTCGAGAAAACACTGAAGCTTTCTTT
CATSDSPRGSRENTEAFF
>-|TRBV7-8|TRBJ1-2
TGTGCCAGCAGCCGGGTCTGGAATGGCTACACCTTC
CASSRVWNGYTF
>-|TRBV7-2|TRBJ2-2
TGTGCCAGCAGCTTGGGACTGACAGGAAGGGAGCTGTTTTTT
CASSLGLTGRELFF
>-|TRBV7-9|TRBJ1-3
TGTGCCAGCAGCTGCTATAATCCGGATCTCTCATATTTT
CASSCYNPDLSYF
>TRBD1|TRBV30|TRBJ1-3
TGTGCCTGGAGTAACAGGGGGCACTTTGATGGAAACACCATATATTTT
CAWSNRGHFDGNTIYF
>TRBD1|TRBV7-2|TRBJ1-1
TGTGCCAGCAGCTCCCGACAGGGGGTCGCTGAAGCTTTCTTT
CASSSRQGVAEAFF
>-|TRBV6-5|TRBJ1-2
TGTGCCAGCAGTTACGGGCCTCCTAACTATGGCTACACCTTC
CASSYGPPNYGYTF